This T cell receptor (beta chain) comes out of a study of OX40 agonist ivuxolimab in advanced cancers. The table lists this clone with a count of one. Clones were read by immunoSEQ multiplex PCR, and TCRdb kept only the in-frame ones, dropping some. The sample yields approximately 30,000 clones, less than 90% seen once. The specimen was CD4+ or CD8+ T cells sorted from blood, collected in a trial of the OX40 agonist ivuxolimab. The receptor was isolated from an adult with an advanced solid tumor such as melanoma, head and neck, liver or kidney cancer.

The CDR3 reads CASSFEGNTEAFF. The DNA for the CDR3 is TGTGCCAGCAGCTTTGAGGGGAACACTGAAGCTTTCTTT. The rearrangement joins TRBV5-6 to TRBJ1-1; D not resolved. The CDR3 contains 13 residues. With 2 bases removed from V and 1 base from J, the gap between germline ends came to 6 bases. Germline assignment: CDR1 SGHDT and CDR2 YYEEEE.